This T cell receptor (beta chain) is drawn from a study of cytomegalovirus exposure and HLA in healthy donors. 13 Jbeta primers and 60 Vbeta primers were used for the PCR. Some clones are missing from TCRdb's copy, which holds only in-frame ones; the method was immunoSEQ multiplex PCR. The profile shows roughly 190,000 clones, around 80% of them singletons. CDR1 and CDR2 (germline): SGHRS, YFSETQ. The V and J ends lost 4 bases and 5 bases respectively, with 14 bases between them. The CDR3 is 14 amino acids. The chain uses TRBV5-1 and TRBJ2-3, with D unclear. The receptor comes from a middle-aged man in good health and CMV-seropositive. Sequenced sample: PBMCs. The CDR3 is CASSPTKLGDTQYF. Here the CDR3 DNA reads TGCGCCAGCAGCCCTACTAAATTGGGAGATACGCAGTATTTT.